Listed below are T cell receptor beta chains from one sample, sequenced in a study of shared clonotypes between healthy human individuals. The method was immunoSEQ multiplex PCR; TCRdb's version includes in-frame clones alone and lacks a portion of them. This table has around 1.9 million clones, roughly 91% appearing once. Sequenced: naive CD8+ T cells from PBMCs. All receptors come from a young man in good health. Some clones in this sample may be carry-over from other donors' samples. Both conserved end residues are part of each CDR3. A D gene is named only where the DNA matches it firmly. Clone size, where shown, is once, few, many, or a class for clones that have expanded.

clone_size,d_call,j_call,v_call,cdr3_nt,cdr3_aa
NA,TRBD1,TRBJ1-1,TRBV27,TGTGCCAGCAGTCCCTCGGACAGGCTGGAAGCTTTCTTT,CASSPSDRLEAFF
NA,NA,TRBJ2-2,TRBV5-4,TGTGCCAGCAGGGGGACCGGGGAGCTGTTTTTT,CASRGTGELFF
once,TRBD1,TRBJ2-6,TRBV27,TGTGCCAGCAGACTCAGGGGGACTGGGGCCAACGTCCTGACTTTC,CASRLRGTGANVLTF
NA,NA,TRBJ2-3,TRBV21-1,TGTGCCAGCAGCAAAGAAATTGCAGATACGCAGTATTTT,CASSKEIADTQYF
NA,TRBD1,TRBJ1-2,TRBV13,TGTGCCAGCAGCGAGACAGGGGCCCCTACGGGCTACACCTTC,CASSETGAPTGYTF
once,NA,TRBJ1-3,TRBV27,TGTGCCAGCCGGGAGGGGACTGGAAACACCATATATTTT,CASREGTGNTIYF
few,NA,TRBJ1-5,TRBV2,TGTGCCAGCGATTTTGGGACACAGCCCCAGCATTTT,CASDFGTQPQHF
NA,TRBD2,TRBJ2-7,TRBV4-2,TGTGCCAGCAGCCACCCTAGCGGGAGAGGTTACGAGCAGTACTTC,CASSHPSGRGYEQYF
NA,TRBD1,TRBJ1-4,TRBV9,TGTGCCAGCAGCGTTCAACAGGGGTCGAATGAAAAACTGTTTTTT,CASSVQQGSNEKLFF
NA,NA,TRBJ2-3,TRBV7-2,TGTGCCAGCAGCCAGACTCGCCGAGGGGGAGGGAGCACAGATACGCAGTATTTT,CASSQTRRGGGSTDTQYF
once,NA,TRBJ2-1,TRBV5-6,TGTGCCAGCAGCTCGAATCAGGGGAGTAACCCTGGGGATGAGCAGTTCTTC,CASSSNQGSNPGDEQFF
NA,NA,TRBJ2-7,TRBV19,TGTGCCAGTAGTATCCGCCCTCGGGATTTTTACGAGCAGTACTTC,CASSIRPRDFYEQYF
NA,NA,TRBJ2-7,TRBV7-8,TGTGCCAGCAGCCCACCCCCGGGGACGGGCTCCTACGAGCAGTACTTC,CASSPPPGTGSYEQYF
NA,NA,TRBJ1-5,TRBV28,TGTGCCAGCAGCCTGGGGGCACTTAGCAATCAGCCCCAGCATTTT,CASSLGALSNQPQHF
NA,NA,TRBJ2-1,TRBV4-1,TGCGCCAGCAGCCAAGACGGTTATGAGGGAGCCAGTGAGCAGTTCTTC,CASSQDGYEGASEQFF
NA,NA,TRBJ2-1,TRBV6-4,TGTGCCAGCAGTGACCTTTCCCGGTCAAGCTCCTACAATGAGCAGTTCTTC,CASSDLSRSSSYNEQFF
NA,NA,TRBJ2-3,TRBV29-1,TGCAGCACCTTGGACACCGGAGAAACAGATACGCAGTATTTT,CSTLDTGETDTQYF
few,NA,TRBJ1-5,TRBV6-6,TGTGCCAGCAGAACAGGGAGTCAGCCCCAGCATTTT,CASRTGSQPQHF
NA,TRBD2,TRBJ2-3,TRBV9,TGTGCCAGCAGTACTAGCGGAAGCACAGATACGCAGTATTTT,CASSTSGSTDTQYF
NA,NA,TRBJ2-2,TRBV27,TGTGCCAGCAGGGATCCGTATACCGGGGAGCTGTTTTTT,CASRDPYTGELFF
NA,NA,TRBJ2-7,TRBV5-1,TGCGCCAGCAGCTTGGTTTCACCCTCAGGGAACTCCTACGAGCAGTACTTC,CASSLVSPSGNSYEQYF
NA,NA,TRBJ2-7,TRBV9,TGTGCCAGCAGCGTGGGGGCCGGGACACCTACCTACGAGCAGTACTTC,CASSVGAGTPTYEQYF
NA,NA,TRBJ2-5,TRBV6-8,TGTGCCAGCACCTTCCACGCCGGGGGACGAGGGGAGACCCAGTACTTC,CASTFHAGGRGETQYF
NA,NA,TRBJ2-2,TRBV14,TGTGCCAGCAGCCAAGAAGTAGGAAAGAACACCGGGGAGCTGTTTTTT,CASSQEVGKNTGELFF
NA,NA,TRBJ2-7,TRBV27,TGTGCCAGCAGTGCGGCGGGGGAGCAGTACTTC,CASSAAGEQYF
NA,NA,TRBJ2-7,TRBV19,TGTGCCAGTAGTATAGTGCTAGTAGGATCCTACGAGCAGTACTTC,CASSIVLVGSYEQYF
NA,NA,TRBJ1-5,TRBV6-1,TGTGCCAGCCAGACCCGGCTTTATAGCAATCAGCCCCAGCATTTT,CASQTRLYSNQPQHF
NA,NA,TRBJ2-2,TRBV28,TGTGCCAGCAGTTTAAATGAACTAGTGAGCACCGGGGAGCTGTTTTTT,CASSLNELVSTGELFF
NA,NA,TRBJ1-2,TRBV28,TGTGCCAGCAGTTTTTATGGTGGCGGGAGTGGCTACACCTTC,CASSFYGGGSGYTF
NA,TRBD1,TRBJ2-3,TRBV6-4,TGTGCCAGCAGGAGCCGACAGGGGTTTGGTACGCAGTATTTT,CASRSRQGFGTQYF
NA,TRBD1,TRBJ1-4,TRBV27,TGTGCCAGCAGTTCCCTCTCGACAGGGGGGACTGAAAAACTGTTTTTT,CASSSLSTGGTEKLFF
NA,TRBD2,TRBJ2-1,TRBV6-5,TGTGCCAGCGGACTAGTGTCCTACAATGAGCAGTTCTTC,CASGLVSYNEQFF
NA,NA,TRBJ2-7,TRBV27,TGTGCCAGCAGCCCTGTGCTCTACTACGAGCAGTACTTC,CASSPVLYYEQYF
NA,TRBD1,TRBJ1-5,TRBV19,TGTGCCAGTAGTCCGACAGGGTTCGACCAGCCCCAGCATTTT,CASSPTGFDQPQHF
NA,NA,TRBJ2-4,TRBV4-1,TGCGCCAGCAGCCAAAAGATGGAGGGGCGCATCAAAAACATTCAGTACTTC,CASSQKMEGRIKNIQYF
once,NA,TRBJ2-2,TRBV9,TGTGCCAGCAGCTCCCCCGGGGCAGGGACTCAGGGGAGAAACACCGGGGAGCTGTTTTTT,CASSSPGAGTQGRNTGELFF
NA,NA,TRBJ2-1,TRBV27,TGTGCCAGCAGTTTATTCAGGGGCAATGAGCAGTTCTTC,CASSLFRGNEQFF
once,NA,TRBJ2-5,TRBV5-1,TGCGCCAGCAGCAGCCGCGAGTACCAAGAGACCCAGTACTTC,CASSSREYQETQYF
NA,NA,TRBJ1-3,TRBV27,TGTGCCAGCAGTCTCCACGGGGCTGGAAACACCATATATTTT,CASSLHGAGNTIYF
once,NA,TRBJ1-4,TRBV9,TGTGCCAGCAGCGTAGTAGGCAGCCCAACTAATGAAAAACTGTTTTTT,CASSVVGSPTNEKLFF
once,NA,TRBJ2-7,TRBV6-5,TGTGCCAGCAGACCTACAGGGTTCCACGAGCAGTACTTC,CASRPTGFHEQYF
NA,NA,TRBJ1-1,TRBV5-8,TGTGCCAGCACCTGGCTCAGGGTTTCCACTGAAGCTTTCTTT,CASTWLRVSTEAFF
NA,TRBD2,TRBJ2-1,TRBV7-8,TGTGCCAGCAGCCGTAACGGGGGACTAGCGGGATACAATGAGCAGTTCTTC,CASSRNGGLAGYNEQFF
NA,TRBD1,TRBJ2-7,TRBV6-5,TGTGCCAGCAGTACTCGACAGGGGGACTACGAGCAGTACTTC,CASSTRQGDYEQYF
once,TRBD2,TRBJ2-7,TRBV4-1,TGCGCCAGCAGCCAAGGCTTGCGACTAGCGGTTACCTACGAGCAGTACTTC,CASSQGLRLAVTYEQYF
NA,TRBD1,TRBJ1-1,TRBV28,TGTGCCAGCAGTTTCTCCCGCCGGGACAGGGGGGAGAACACTGAAGCTTTCTTT,CASSFSRRDRGENTEAFF
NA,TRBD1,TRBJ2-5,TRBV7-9,TGTGCCAGCAGCTTAATAGGGGGCCCCTTTAGGGAGACCCAGTACTTC,CASSLIGGPFRETQYF
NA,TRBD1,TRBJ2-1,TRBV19,TGTGCCAGTAGTGATCGGGACAGGGGGTTCGAGCAGTTCTTC,CASSDRDRGFEQFF
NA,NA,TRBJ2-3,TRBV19,TGTGCCAGTACCCTCGGCCTTACTAGCACAGATACGCAGTATTTT,CASTLGLTSTDTQYF
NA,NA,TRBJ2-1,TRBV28,TGTGCCAGCAGTTCCCTCTTTCGGAATGAGCAGTTCTTC,CASSSLFRNEQFF
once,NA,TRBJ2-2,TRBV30,TGTGCCTGGAATGTGGGGGCATGGACCGGGGAGCTGTTTTTT,CAWNVGAWTGELFF
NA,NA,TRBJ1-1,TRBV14,TGTGCCAGCAGCCGCACAGCCATGAACACTGAAGCTTTCTTT,CASSRTAMNTEAFF
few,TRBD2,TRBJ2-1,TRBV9,TGTGCCAGCAGCGTACGTTTGGGGACTAGCCATGAGCAGTTCTTC,CASSVRLGTSHEQFF
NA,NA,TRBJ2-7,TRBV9,TGTGCCAGCAGCGTGGTTCCGGGATCCTACGAGCAGTACTTC,CASSVVPGSYEQYF
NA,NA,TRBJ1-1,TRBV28,TGTGCCAGCAGTTTCCAACAGGGGAACACTGAAGCTTTCTTT,CASSFQQGNTEAFF